Shown below are 11 T cell receptor beta chains from a single sample sequenced in a study of OX40 agonist ivuxolimab in advanced cancers. Assay used: immunoSEQ multiplex PCR; TCRdb lists only in-frame clones, some missing. The table lists approximately 39,000 clones, 89% of them singletons. Here the sequenced sample was CD4+ or CD8+ T cells sorted from blood, taken in a trial of the OX40 agonist ivuxolimab. Receptors were obtained from an adult with an advanced solid tumor such as melanoma, head and neck, liver or kidney cancer.

The V call is TRBV29-1, the J call TRBJ1-2, with D uncertain. The V end lost 0 bases, the J end lost 3 bases, and 11 bases lay between the germline ends. This CDR3 contains 14 residues. Germline V lookup: CDR1 SQVTM, CDR2 ANQGSEA. CDR3 in DNA: TGCAGCGTTGAAGATGGGTTCCGCGACTATGGCTACACCTTC. It codes for CSVEDGFRDYGYTF.

The chain joins TRBV19 to TRBJ2-7; 8 bases map to TRBD1. This CDR3 has 15 amino acids. Per the germline V gene, CDR1 is LNHDA and CDR2 is SQIVND (reference sequence). V gave up 5 bases and J gave up 5 bases; unmatched junction bases: 11. The CDR3 protein is CASSDTRNRGDEQYF. In DNA, the CDR3 is TGTGCCAGTAGTGACACTCGTAACAGGGGGGACGAGCAGTACTTC. The full variable domain, in which reference TRBV19 and TRBJ2-7 provide the parts outside the CDR3, is DGGITQSPKYLFRKEGQNVTLSCEQNLNHDAMYWYRQDPGQGLRLIYYSQIVNDFQKGDIAEGYSVSREKKESFPLTVTSAQKNPTAFYLCASSDTRNRGDEQYFGPGTRLTVT.

V and J are TRBV29-1 and TRBJ1-1, with a possible D match to TRBD1 (6 bases). CDR1 and CDR2 from the germline V gene are SQVTM and ANQGSEA. Deletions cut 6 bases from V and 6 bases from J, with 14 bases between. The CDR3 extends over 12 amino acids. CDR3 sequence reads: CSVGGSAPEAFF. CDR3 DNA: TGCAGCGTGGGGGGCTCGGCCCCTGAAGCTTTCTTT.

The V and J genes are TRBV5-4 and TRBJ2-3, with 10 bases identical to TRBD1. Per the germline V gene, CDR1 is SGHNT and CDR2 is YYREEE (reference sequence). CDR3 length: 15 amino acids. V dropped 5 bases and J dropped 5; count of bases not matched to a gene: 8. The CDR3 sequence is CASREGQGMGDTQYF. The CDR3 bases are TGTGCCAGCAGGGAGGGACAGGGGATGGGAGATACGCAGTATTTT. The full variable domain, rest sourced from reference TRBV5-4 and TRBJ2-3, is ETGVTQSPTHLIKTRGQQVTLRCSSQSGHNTVSWYQQALGQGPQFIFQYYREEENGRGNFPPRFSGLQFPNYSSELNVNALELDDSALYLCASREGQGMGDTQYFGPGTRLTVL.

The chain is built from TRBV6-6 and TRBJ2-2; weak D call: TRBD2 (7 bases). Trimming removed 2 bases from V and 4 bases from J, with 11 bases in between. CDR1 and CDR2 (germline): MNHNY, SVGAGI (reference sequence). The CDR3 has 15 amino acids. This CDR3 reads CASSYGAGATGELFF. DNA of the CDR3: TGTGCCAGCAGTTACGGGGCGGGGGCCACCGGGGAGCTGTTTTTT.

The chain combines TRBV28 with TRBJ1-1, with D perhaps TRBD1 (6 bases). The germline V and J ends were trimmed by 7 bases and 3 bases, with 12 bases remaining between them. This CDR3 spans 13 amino acids. CDR1 and CDR2 from the germline V gene are MDHEN and SYDVKM. The DNA for the CDR3 is TGTGCCAGCAAGGGGGGGGCTCACACTGAAGCTTTCTTT. It translates to CASKGGAHTEAFF.

The chain is built from TRBV7-2 and TRBJ2-1; D is ambiguous. Per germline, CDR1 SGHTA and CDR2 FQGNSA. The CDR3 length is 13 residues. V gave up 2 bases and J gave up 5 bases, with 7 bases separating them. The CDR3 loop reads CASSLLSDNEQFF. The CDR3 nucleotides are TGTGCCAGCAGCTTATTATCGGACAATGAGCAGTTCTTC.

This clone was recorded a few times. The CDR3 coding sequence is TGTGCCAGCTCACCAACCAGCGGGGCTTTCTACAATGAGCAGTTCTTC. It translates to CASSPTSGAFYNEQFF. This chain joins TRBV18 and TRBJ2-1; 7 bases align to TRBD2. Germline V gene data show CDR1 as KGHSH and CDR2 as LQKENI. CDR3 length equals 16 residues. After removal of 2 bases from V and 3 bases from J, the junction contained 7 bases not matched to a gene.

V is TRBV10-1 and J is TRBJ2-3, with D perhaps matching TRBD1 or TRBD2 (5 bases each). V was cut by 3 bases and J by 3 bases, with 16 bases left in between. This CDR3 is 16 amino acids long. Germline CDR1 and CDR2: WNHNN and SYGVQD (reference sequence). CDR3 residues: CASSDFLWGGTDTQYF. CDR3 nucleotides: TGCGCCAGCAGTGATTTCCTTTGGGGCGGGACAGATACGCAGTATTTT.

V usage is TRBV30 and J usage is TRBJ1-2, with a possible D match to TRBD1 (5 bases). V lost 0 bases and J lost 8, with 22 bases in between. CDR3 length: 16 residues. CDR1 is GTSNPN, CDR2 SVGIG, per germline (reference sequence). The DNA of the CDR3 is TGTGCCTGGAGTGTAGAACTCCGGGACCCCTACGAAGGCTACACCTTC. Translated: CAWSVELRDPYEGYTF.

The chain is built from TRBV4-1 and TRBJ2-7; no clear D gene. Germline assignment: CDR1 MGHRA and CDR2 YSYEKL. Trimming removed 0 bases at V and 2 bases at J, with 8 bases between. The CDR3 is 14 residues long. DNA of the CDR3: TGCGCCAGCAGCCAAGAGTATCTTACCTACGAGCAGTACTTC. Translation gives CASSQEYLTYEQYF.